The rows below give T cell receptor beta chains drawn from one sample of a study of shared clonotypes between healthy human individuals. Produced via immunoSEQ multiplex PCR; TCRdb's table is partial and in-frame only. Among about 680,000 clones, about 90% were seen once, and the ten largest hold about a quarter. The sequenced sample was naive CD8+ T cells sorted from blood. The source of these receptors is a man aged 25 to 45 in good health. CDR3s include the opening cysteine and the closing phenylalanine or tryptophan. The order of the fields is V gene, D gene, J gene, clone size, CDR3 DNA, CDR3 protein. A D gene is named only where the DNA matches it firmly. The size of a clone is reported for some rows only, either as once, few or many, or as a class for expanded clones.

v_call: TRBV2
d_call: NA
j_call: TRBJ2-6
clone_size: NA
cdr3_nt: TGTGCCAGCAGTACAGACAGAAGCTCTGGGGCCAACGTCCTGACTTTC
cdr3_aa: CASSTDRSSGANVLTF

v_call: TRBV27
d_call: NA
j_call: TRBJ2-7
clone_size: NA
cdr3_nt: TGTGCCAGCAGAAACCTATGGAGCTATAACGAGCAGTACTTC
cdr3_aa: CASRNLWSYNEQYF

v_call: TRBV30
d_call: NA
j_call: TRBJ2-7
clone_size: NA
cdr3_nt: TGTGCCTGGAGTGTCGGACGGGCACCCTACGAGCAGTACTTC
cdr3_aa: CAWSVGRAPYEQYF

v_call: TRBV11-2
d_call: NA
j_call: TRBJ2-7
clone_size: NA
cdr3_nt: TGTGCCAGCAGCCCCGGACCTCTCGAGCAGTACTTC
cdr3_aa: CASSPGPLEQYF

v_call: TRBV28
d_call: NA
j_call: TRBJ1-5
clone_size: NA
cdr3_nt: TGTGCCAGCAGTTTCATCGGCACCACAGGTTCGGCTAATCAGCCCCAGCATTTT
cdr3_aa: CASSFIGTTGSANQPQHF

v_call: TRBV19
d_call: NA
j_call: TRBJ1-2
clone_size: NA
cdr3_nt: TGTGCCAGTAGTATAGTTATTATCAGGGAACCAACCGGCAACTATGGCTACACCTTC
cdr3_aa: CASSIVIIREPTGNYGYTF

v_call: TRBV7-9
d_call: TRBD1
j_call: TRBJ1-1
clone_size: NA
cdr3_nt: TGTGCCAGCAGCTCAAGTTTAAGGGGACAGGCGAACACTGAAGCTTTCTTT
cdr3_aa: CASSSSLRGQANTEAFF

v_call: TRBV7-9
d_call: NA
j_call: TRBJ1-5
clone_size: NA
cdr3_nt: TGTGCCAGCAGCCCGATGGGGCCCAGCAATCAGCCCCAGCATTTT
cdr3_aa: CASSPMGPSNQPQHF

v_call: TRBV23-1
d_call: TRBD2
j_call: TRBJ2-2
clone_size: NA
cdr3_nt: TGCGCCAGCAGTCAATCGGAGAGGGAGGGGTTTCCCGGGGAGCTGTTTTTT
cdr3_aa: CASSQSEREGFPGELFF

v_call: TRBV4-1
d_call: NA
j_call: TRBJ2-7
clone_size: NA
cdr3_nt: TGCGCCAGCAGCCAGCTGAGTCGGCACGAGCAGTACTTC
cdr3_aa: CASSQLSRHEQYF

v_call: TRBV4-1
d_call: NA
j_call: TRBJ2-7
clone_size: NA
cdr3_nt: TGCGCCAGCAGCCAAGCAGGCAGGGGCGGTTACGAGCAGTACTTC
cdr3_aa: CASSQAGRGGYEQYF

v_call: TRBV4-1
d_call: TRBD2
j_call: TRBJ2-5
clone_size: NA
cdr3_nt: TGCGCCAGCAGCCATAGATGGACTAGCGGAGCGGAGGGACAAGAGACCCAGTACTTC
cdr3_aa: CASSHRWTSGAEGQETQYF

v_call: TRBV10-2
d_call: NA
j_call: TRBJ2-1
clone_size: NA
cdr3_nt: TGCGCCAGCAGTGAGTCGGCTAGCGTCTACTCCTACAATGAGCAGTTCTTC
cdr3_aa: CASSESASVYSYNEQFF

v_call: TRBV7-9
d_call: NA
j_call: TRBJ2-1
clone_size: NA
cdr3_nt: TGTGCCAGCAGCTTGGCGAACAATGAGCAGTTCTTC
cdr3_aa: CASSLANNEQFF

v_call: TRBV7-6
d_call: TRBD1
j_call: TRBJ2-3
clone_size: NA
cdr3_nt: TGTGCCAGCAGCGGGACAGGGGCCCCCACAGATACGCAGTATTTT
cdr3_aa: CASSGTGAPTDTQYF

v_call: TRBV7-2
d_call: TRBD2
j_call: TRBJ2-3
clone_size: NA
cdr3_nt: TGTGCCAGCAGCTTAACGTCTAGCGGGAGCCATAGCACAGATACGCAGTATTTT
cdr3_aa: CASSLTSSGSHSTDTQYF

v_call: TRBV28
d_call: NA
j_call: TRBJ2-7
clone_size: NA
cdr3_nt: TGTGCCAGCAGCGGGGACTTTTCCTACGAGCAGTACTTC
cdr3_aa: CASSGDFSYEQYF

v_call: TRBV27
d_call: TRBD1
j_call: TRBJ2-5
clone_size: NA
cdr3_nt: TGTGCCAGCAGTGAAGGGACAGGGGGCCTACCAGAGACCCAGTACTTC
cdr3_aa: CASSEGTGGLPETQYF

v_call: TRBV7-8
d_call: NA
j_call: TRBJ2-5
clone_size: NA
cdr3_nt: TGTGCCAGCAGCCCTCCGGGACGACAAGAGACCCAGTACTTC
cdr3_aa: CASSPPGRQETQYF

v_call: TRBV9
d_call: NA
j_call: TRBJ2-1
clone_size: NA
cdr3_nt: TGTGCCAGCAGCGTAGGTCAACCTCTCAATGAGCAGTTCTTC
cdr3_aa: CASSVGQPLNEQFF

v_call: TRBV27
d_call: TRBD1
j_call: TRBJ2-3
clone_size: NA
cdr3_nt: TGTGCCAGCAGTCATAATCAGGGGGTTACGCAGTATTTT
cdr3_aa: CASSHNQGVTQYF

v_call: TRBV27
d_call: NA
j_call: TRBJ2-2
clone_size: NA
cdr3_nt: TGTGCCAGCAGTTCGATGGCCGGGGAGCTGTTTTTT
cdr3_aa: CASSSMAGELFF

v_call: TRBV25-1
d_call: NA
j_call: TRBJ2-7
clone_size: NA
cdr3_nt: TGTGCCAGCAGTGTCGAATTCGTAGGTTCCTACGAGCAGTACTTC
cdr3_aa: CASSVEFVGSYEQYF

v_call: TRBV27
d_call: NA
j_call: TRBJ1-2
clone_size: NA
cdr3_nt: TGTGCCAGCACTCCGGGGCTGGGTTTTAACTATGGCTACACCTTC
cdr3_aa: CASTPGLGFNYGYTF

v_call: TRBV6-1
d_call: NA
j_call: TRBJ2-7
clone_size: NA
cdr3_nt: TGTGCCAGCAGTGTAGAACAGGGCTACGAGCAGTACTTC
cdr3_aa: CASSVEQGYEQYF

v_call: TRBV28
d_call: NA
j_call: TRBJ1-4
clone_size: NA
cdr3_nt: TGTGCCAGCAGTTCCCTCAACACGGTTGTTGGAAAACTGTTTTTT
cdr3_aa: CASSSLNTVVGKLFF

v_call: TRBV7-6
d_call: NA
j_call: TRBJ2-1
clone_size: NA
cdr3_nt: TGTGCCAGCAGCTTATTCGCCCGCAATGAGCAGTTCTTC
cdr3_aa: CASSLFARNEQFF

v_call: TRBV7-9
d_call: NA
j_call: TRBJ1-1
clone_size: NA
cdr3_nt: TGTGCCAGCAGTAGTGACAGCACAGGGCTTTGGACTGAAGCTTTCTTT
cdr3_aa: CASSSDSTGLWTEAFF

v_call: TRBV7-9
d_call: NA
j_call: TRBJ2-1
clone_size: NA
cdr3_nt: TGTGCCAGCAGCGAAGAGAGCTCCTACAATGAGCAGTTCTTC
cdr3_aa: CASSEESSYNEQFF

v_call: TRBV28
d_call: TRBD1
j_call: TRBJ2-5
clone_size: NA
cdr3_nt: TGTGCCACCCTAGTGTTGAGGGGGCATCGAGAGACCCAGTACTTC
cdr3_aa: CATLVLRGHRETQYF

v_call: TRBV7-9
d_call: NA
j_call: TRBJ2-1
clone_size: NA
cdr3_nt: TGTGCCAGCAGTCCCGCGAGTGGGAGGAAAGGGAATGAGCAGTTCTTC
cdr3_aa: CASSPASGRKGNEQFF

v_call: TRBV7-2
d_call: NA
j_call: TRBJ2-3
clone_size: NA
cdr3_nt: TGTGCCAGCAGCGAGGGGACCACCCGTGGGGACACAGATACGCAGTATTTT
cdr3_aa: CASSEGTTRGDTDTQYF

v_call: TRBV27
d_call: NA
j_call: TRBJ2-1
clone_size: NA
cdr3_nt: TGTGCCAGCAGTTCTGGGGTCGGGAGTGAGCAGTTCTTC
cdr3_aa: CASSSGVGSEQFF

v_call: TRBV4-1
d_call: TRBD2
j_call: TRBJ2-7
clone_size: NA
cdr3_nt: TGCGCCAGCAGCCTTCTAGCGGGAGTATCCTACGAGCAGTACTTC
cdr3_aa: CASSLLAGVSYEQYF

v_call: TRBV27
d_call: NA
j_call: TRBJ1-5
clone_size: NA
cdr3_nt: TGTGCCAGCAGTTTTCTGGGAGGACAGCCCCAGCATTTT
cdr3_aa: CASSFLGGQPQHF

v_call: TRBV21-1
d_call: NA
j_call: TRBJ2-7
clone_size: NA
cdr3_nt: TGTGCCAGCAGCAAAGCCCCCCCCTTCCCCCAGGGGGAGCAGTACTTC
cdr3_aa: CASSKAPPFPQGEQYF

v_call: TRBV4-1
d_call: TRBD2
j_call: TRBJ2-7
clone_size: NA
cdr3_nt: TGCGCCAGCAGGAGGGAGCCGGCAGCGGGGTACGAGCAGTACTTC
cdr3_aa: CASRREPAAGYEQYF

v_call: TRBV21-1
d_call: NA
j_call: TRBJ1-4
clone_size: NA
cdr3_nt: TGTGCCAGCAGCTCTCCACATGGAAAGGGATTGAATGAAAAACTGTTTTTT
cdr3_aa: CASSSPHGKGLNEKLFF

v_call: TRBV7-2
d_call: TRBD2
j_call: TRBJ2-7
clone_size: NA
cdr3_nt: TGTGCCAGCAGCCCGACTAGCGGTACCTACGAGCAGTACTTC
cdr3_aa: CASSPTSGTYEQYF

v_call: TRBV4-1
d_call: NA
j_call: TRBJ2-6
clone_size: NA
cdr3_nt: TGCGCCAGCAGCCAAGCCCCCTCTGGGGCCAACGTCCTGACTTTC
cdr3_aa: CASSQAPSGANVLTF

v_call: TRBV27
d_call: NA
j_call: TRBJ2-5
clone_size: NA
cdr3_nt: TGTGCCAGCAGTTTATCGGGCAGTTGGGAGACCCAGTACTTC
cdr3_aa: CASSLSGSWETQYF

v_call: TRBV19
d_call: TRBD2
j_call: TRBJ2-1
clone_size: NA
cdr3_nt: TGTGCCAGTAGTATACAGGGAGGGGTCTACAATGAGCAGTTCTTC
cdr3_aa: CASSIQGGVYNEQFF

v_call: TRBV6-1
d_call: TRBD2
j_call: TRBJ2-5
clone_size: NA
cdr3_nt: TGTGCCAGCAGTGAAGCCCAAGCGGGAGGCTACCAAGAGACCCAGTACTTC
cdr3_aa: CASSEAQAGGYQETQYF

v_call: TRBV28
d_call: NA
j_call: TRBJ2-7
clone_size: few
cdr3_nt: TGTGCCAGCAGTTACGACACGTACGAGCAGTACTTC
cdr3_aa: CASSYDTYEQYF

v_call: TRBV29-1
d_call: TRBD1
j_call: TRBJ2-2
clone_size: NA
cdr3_nt: TGCAGCGTTGGGACAGGGGCGGGCACCGGGGAGCTGTTTTTT
cdr3_aa: CSVGTGAGTGELFF

v_call: TRBV7-9
d_call: NA
j_call: TRBJ2-7
clone_size: NA
cdr3_nt: TGTGCCAGCAGCTTAGGCGGTGCTGCCTACGAGCAGTACTTC
cdr3_aa: CASSLGGAAYEQYF

v_call: TRBV7-6
d_call: TRBD2
j_call: TRBJ2-7
clone_size: NA
cdr3_nt: TGTGCCAGCAGCTCTCCGACTAGCGGGAGGGCCTTAGACTACGAGCAGTACTTC
cdr3_aa: CASSSPTSGRALDYEQYF

v_call: TRBV14
d_call: NA
j_call: TRBJ2-7
clone_size: NA
cdr3_nt: TGTGCCAGCAGCCAAGTTCCCTCCTACGAGCAGTACTTC
cdr3_aa: CASSQVPSYEQYF

v_call: TRBV9
d_call: TRBD1
j_call: TRBJ1-1
clone_size: NA
cdr3_nt: TGTGCCAGCAGCGACCACCGGGACAGGGGGTGGAACACTGAAGCTTTCTTT
cdr3_aa: CASSDHRDRGWNTEAFF

v_call: TRBV27
d_call: NA
j_call: TRBJ2-7
clone_size: NA
cdr3_nt: TGTGCCAGCAGTCCGACTCTGAGGGGGAACCGTGACTCCTACGAGCAGTACTTC
cdr3_aa: CASSPTLRGNRDSYEQYF

v_call: TRBV5-1
d_call: TRBD2
j_call: TRBJ2-1
clone_size: NA
cdr3_nt: TGCGCCAGCAGCCACCCTTCGCTAGCGGGCCCTAACCATGAGCAGTTCTTC
cdr3_aa: CASSHPSLAGPNHEQFF

v_call: TRBV28
d_call: TRBD2
j_call: TRBJ2-2
clone_size: NA
cdr3_nt: TGTGCCAGTTCGACACCGAGGGAGGGCGTGGGGGAGCTGTTTTTT
cdr3_aa: CASSTPREGVGELFF

v_call: TRBV4-1
d_call: NA
j_call: TRBJ2-3
clone_size: few
cdr3_nt: TGCGCCAGCAGCCAAGAGATGGTTCTAAATACGCAGTATTTT
cdr3_aa: CASSQEMVLNTQYF

v_call: TRBV4-2
d_call: NA
j_call: TRBJ2-7
clone_size: NA
cdr3_nt: TGTGCCAGCAGCCAAGCGAGCGGCCTTCTATCCTACGAGCAGTACTTC
cdr3_aa: CASSQASGLLSYEQYF

v_call: TRBV29-1
d_call: TRBD2
j_call: TRBJ2-1
clone_size: NA
cdr3_nt: TGCAGCGTTGAGGACGTTGGTGAGACTAGCGAGGACAATGAGCAGTTCTTC
cdr3_aa: CSVEDVGETSEDNEQFF